This passage covers 22 T cell receptor beta chains from one sample sequenced in a study of technical replicates of blood from several donors. Assay: immunoSEQ multiplex PCR; the TCRdb copy retains only in-frame clones and omits some. The sample lists about 83,000 clones, about 90% seen once, with about 0.27% in the top ten. The sequenced sample was T cells isolated from PBMCs. These receptor sequences come from a human donor in good health.

This sequence joins TRBV30 and TRBJ2-5, with D hard to call. The germline gives CDR1 GTSNPN, CDR2 SVGIG (reference sequence). The ends were cut back, 4 bases at V and 0 bases at J, with 6 bases in the middle. The CDR3 extends over 12 amino acids. CDR3 sequence: CAWTHYQETQYF. The CDR3 DNA sequence: TGTGCCTGGACCCACTACCAAGAGACCCAGTACTTC.

The CDR3 reads CASNQGQGTTDTQYF. For the CDR3, the DNA is TGTGCCAGCAACCAGGGACAGGGGACCACAGATACGCAGTATTTT. The J gene is TRBJ2-3, the V gene TRBV7-6; 10 bases align to TRBD1. Germline CDR1 SGHVS, CDR2 FNYEAQ. V shed 7 bases, J shed 2 bases, and the junction held 6 bases outside the gene matches. The CDR3 extends over 15 amino acids. The entire variable domain, with the rest obtained from reference TRBV7-6 and TRBJ2-3, is as follows: GAGVSQSPRYKVTKRGQDVALRCDPISGHVSLYWYRQALGQGPEFLTYFNYEAQQDKSGLPNDRFSAERPEGSISTLTIQRTEQRDSAMYRCASNQGQGTTDTQYFGPGTRLTVL.

In nucleotides, the CDR3 is TGTGCCTGGAGTGTAACCATGGGGACTTTGGTCGGGAACACCATATATTTT. Amino acid sequence: CAWSVTMGTLVGNTIYF. The V and J genes are TRBV30 and TRBJ1-3; D might be TRBD1 (5 bases). CDR1 GTSNPN and CDR2 SVGIG come from the germline V gene (reference sequence). This CDR3 region has 17 residues. V was cut by 0 bases and J by 7 bases, with 22 bases left in between.

This clone was seen a single time. The CDR3 here is CASSSFGNQPQHF. The CDR3 nucleotides are TGTGCCAGCTCTTCTTTTGGCAATCAGCCCCAGCATTTT. The rearrangement links TRBV18 to TRBJ1-5, with D unresolved. The CDR3 contains 13 residues. Germline V gene lookup returns CDR1 KGHSH and CDR2 LQKENI. V was cut by 6 bases and J by 2 bases, with 8 bases left in between.

V gene TRBV18 combines with J gene TRBJ2-3, with TRBD2 matching over 13 bases. CDR1 and CDR2 from the germline V gene are KGHSH and LQKENI. Trimming took 0 bases from V and 6 from J; bases not matched to a gene: 12. CDR3 length equals 19 residues. The CDR3 protein is CASSPPTSGRGPRVDTQYF. The CDR3 coding sequence is TGTGCCAGCTCACCACCAACTAGCGGGAGGGGGCCAAGGGTGGATACGCAGTATTTT.

The chain links TRBV28 to TRBJ1-5; D is ambiguous. The germline V gene has CDR1 MDHEN and CDR2 SYDVKM. Trimming left V 7 bases short and J 0 bases short, with 13 bases between. The CDR3 runs 15 residues. Here the CDR3 DNA reads TGTGCCAGCACCCTCGTCGAGTATAGCAATCAGCCCCAGCATTTT. It specifies CASTLVEYSNQPQHF.

The chain has TRBV28 and TRBJ1-5; no clear D gene. The CDR3 spans 17 residues. V was trimmed by 3 bases and J by 0 bases, leaving 15 bases between them. The germline V gene has CDR1 MDHEN and CDR2 SYDVKM. CDR3 region: CASSFLLTSYSNQPQHF. The DNA of the CDR3 is TGTGCCAGCAGTTTTCTCTTAACAAGTTATAGCAATCAGCCCCAGCATTTT.

The rearrangement uses TRBV5-6 and TRBJ2-5; D not certain. The CDR3 has 14 residues. The V and J ends lost 5 bases and 4 bases respectively, with 15 bases between them. CDR1 SGHDT and CDR2 YYEEEE come from the germline V gene. The chain's CDR3 is CASREVALGETQYF. CDR3 in DNA: TGTGCCAGCAGGGAAGTAGCTCTCGGAGAGACCCAGTACTTC.

The V gene is TRBV4-1, the J gene TRBJ1-5, with a possible D match to TRBD1 (5 bases). V dropped 4 bases and J dropped 0 bases, with 10 bases sitting between them. CDR1 and CDR2 (germline): MGHRA, YSYEKL. This CDR3 comprises 15 residues. The CDR3 region is CASSPRDSSNQPQHF. CDR3 nucleotide sequence: TGCGCCAGCAGCCCACGCGACAGTAGCAATCAGCCCCAGCATTTT.

The chain employs TRBV28 and TRBJ1-2, with D possibly matching TRBD1 (5 bases). The CDR3 covers 14 residues. Germline V gives CDR1 MDHEN, CDR2 SYDVKM. V was cut by 6 bases and J by 0 bases, with 11 bases left in between. CDR3 residues: CASSFDSTNYGYTF. The CDR3 DNA follows: TGTGCCAGCAGCTTTGACAGTACTAACTATGGCTACACCTTC.

The chain combines TRBV29-1 with TRBJ1-5; tentative D call: TRBD1 (5 bases). Germline CDR1 SQVTM, CDR2 ANQGSEA. This CDR3 comprises 15 residues. Trimming stripped 3 bases from V and 0 bases from J, with 12 bases between. CDR3 in amino acids: CSVEWGGTSNQPQHF. DNA for the CDR3: TGCAGCGTTGAGTGGGGGGGGACTAGCAATCAGCCCCAGCATTTT.

The V gene is TRBV5-1, the J gene TRBJ1-4, with no clear D. V dropped 3 bases and J dropped 8 bases, with 23 bases sitting between them. This CDR3 comprises 17 residues. From germline, CDR1 is SGHRS and CDR2 YFSETQ. CDR3 residues: CASSYSGLLGLGEKLFF. The CDR3 coding sequence is TGCGCCAGCAGCTATTCCGGTCTGTTAGGTCTCGGGGAAAAACTGTTTTTT.

Written as DNA, the CDR3 is TGTGCCAGCAGTGAATTAGGGACAGGGAATCAGCCCCAGCATTTT. Translated: CASSELGTGNQPQHF. V usage is TRBV6-1 and J usage is TRBJ1-5; TRBD1 matches at 9 bases. The germline V gene has CDR1 MNHNS and CDR2 SASEGT. The junction had 3 bases not matched to a gene; V was cut back by 2 bases and J by 4 bases. This CDR3 has 15 residues.

The chain joins TRBV2 to TRBJ1-5; D may be TRBD1 (6 bases). Trimming removed 6 bases from V and 8 bases from J, with 11 bases in between. Germline lookup yields CDR1 SNHLY and CDR2 FYNNEI. CDR3 length: 12 amino acids. CDR3 loop: CASSRGREPQHF. For the CDR3, the DNA is TGTGCCAGCAGCAGGGGCAGGGAGCCCCAGCATTTT.

This clone was observed once. The chain couples TRBV18 to TRBJ2-2, with D possibly TRBD2 on 5 matching bases. Germline loops: CDR1 KGHSH, CDR2 LQKENI. Trimming left V 4 bases short and J 6 bases short, with 9 bases between. CDR3 size: 13 residues. This CDR3 reads CASSREHAGELFF. The CDR3 DNA follows: TGTGCCAGCTCACGGGAGCATGCCGGGGAGCTGTTTTTT.

This clone was detected only once. This chain uses TRBV4-1 with TRBJ2-7, with a possible D match to TRBD2 (6 bases). V shed 1 base and J shed 6 bases, with 16 bases lying between them. The CDR3 sequence is 15 residues long. In germline, CDR1 is MGHRA, CDR2 YSYEKL. As DNA, the CDR3 is TGCGCCAGCAGCCAAGTTGGGGGAGGTACCACCGAGCAGTACTTC. It translates to CASSQVGGGTTEQYF.

This chain's CDR3 is CASSQPDTANYGYTF. CDR3 nucleotide sequence: TGTGCCAGCAGCCAACCAGACACAGCCAACTATGGCTACACCTTC. The J gene is TRBJ1-2, the V gene TRBV4-2; no firm D call. Germline CDR1 LGHNA, CDR2 YNFKEQ. V lost 2 bases and J 2 bases, leaving 12 bases between the germline ends. The CDR3 sequence is 15 residues long.

The count of this clone is one. V is TRBV30 and J is TRBJ1-2, with D perhaps matching TRBD1 (5 bases). V was trimmed by 1 base and J by 4 bases, leaving 13 bases between them. Germline V lookup: CDR1 GTSNPN, CDR2 SVGIG (reference sequence). There are 14 residues in the CDR3. The chain's CDR3 is CAWSDQGVIYGYTF. The CDR3 DNA follows: TGTGCCTGGAGTGACCAGGGCGTCATCTATGGCTACACCTTC.

V gene TRBV19 combines with J gene TRBJ1-3; perhaps TRBD1 as D (6 bases). Germline CDR1 reads LNHDA; CDR2 reads SQIVND (reference sequence). The CDR3 sequence is 16 residues long. The V gene lost 3 bases and the J gene lost 1 base, with 13 bases spanning the gap. CDR3: CASSMSGQLSGNTIYF. In DNA, the CDR3 is TGTGCCAGTAGTATGTCCGGACAGTTATCTGGAAACACCATATATTTT.

This sequence joins TRBV14 and TRBJ1-1; the D gene is possibly TRBD1 (5 bases). The CDR3 contains 14 residues. V was clipped by 1 base and J by 4 bases, with 10 bases between them. The germline V gene encodes CDR1 SGHDN and CDR2 FVKESK. The CDR3 protein is CASSQVEGVTEAFF. The CDR3 DNA is TGTGCCAGCAGCCAAGTGGAAGGGGTCACTGAAGCTTTCTTT.

The V gene is TRBV7-3, the J gene TRBJ1-5; no definite D call. V lost 3 bases to trimming and J lost 10 bases, with 19 bases between them. The CDR3 contains 15 residues. The germline V gene has CDR1 SGHTA and CDR2 FQGTGA. CDR3 loop: CASSLQVPTPTPQHF. CDR3 DNA: TGTGCCAGCAGCTTGCAGGTCCCTACCCCAACCCCCCAGCATTTT.

The chain joins TRBV7-8 to TRBJ1-2, with D perhaps TRBD1 (5 bases). CDR3 length equals 15 residues. V shed 2 bases and J shed 0 bases, with 10 bases lying between them. Germline CDR1 reads SGHVS; CDR2 reads FQNEAQ. The CDR3 coding sequence is TGTGCCAGCAGCTTAAGATCAGGGTCTAACTATGGCTACACCTTC. It specifies CASSLRSGSNYGYTF.